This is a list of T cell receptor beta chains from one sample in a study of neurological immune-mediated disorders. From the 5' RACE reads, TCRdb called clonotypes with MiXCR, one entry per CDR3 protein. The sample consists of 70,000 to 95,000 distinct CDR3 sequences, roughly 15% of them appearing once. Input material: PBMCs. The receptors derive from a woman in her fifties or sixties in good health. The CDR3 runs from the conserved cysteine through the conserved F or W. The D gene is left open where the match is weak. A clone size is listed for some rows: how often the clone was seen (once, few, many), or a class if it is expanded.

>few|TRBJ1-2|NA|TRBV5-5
CASSFQGGLDYGYTF
TGTGCCAGCAGCTTCCAGGGTGGCCTTGACTATGGCTACACCTTC
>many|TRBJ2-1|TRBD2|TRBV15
CATSRDEVAGRARNEQFF
TGTGCCACCAGCAGAGATGAGGTAGCGGGCCGAGCTCGCAATGAGCAGTTCTTC
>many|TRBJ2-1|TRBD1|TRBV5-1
CASSPDREGHNEQFF
TGCGCCAGCAGCCCCGACAGGGAAGGGCACAATGAGCAGTTCTTC
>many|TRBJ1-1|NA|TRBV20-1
CSATFTGLLNTEAFF
TGCAGTGCAACGTTTACGGGACTGCTGAACACTGAAGCTTTCTTT
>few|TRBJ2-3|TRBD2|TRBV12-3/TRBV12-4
CASSFHPSGPTDTQYF
TGTGCCAGCAGTTTCCACCCTAGCGGCCCCACAGATACGCAGTATTTT
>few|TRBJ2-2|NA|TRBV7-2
CASSKATGNTGELFF
TGTGCCAGCAGCAAGGCCACAGGGAATACCGGGGAGCTGTTTTTT
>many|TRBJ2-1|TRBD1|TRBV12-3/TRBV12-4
CASSQQTGRNEQFF
TGTGCCAGCAGTCAACAGACAGGGCGCAATGAGCAGTTCTTC
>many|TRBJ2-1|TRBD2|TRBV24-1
CATSDPGLGSYNEQFF
TGTGCCACCAGTGACCCGGGACTAGGGTCTTATAATGAGCAGTTCTTC
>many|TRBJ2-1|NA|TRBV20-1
CSASTRGGRSYNEQFF
TGCAGTGCTAGTACAAGGGGGGGAAGATCCTACAATGAGCAGTTCTTC
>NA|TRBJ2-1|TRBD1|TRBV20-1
CSAKMDRATNNEQFF
TGCAGTGCTAAAATGGACAGGGCCACCAACAATGAGCAGTTCTTC
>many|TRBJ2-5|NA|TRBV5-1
CASSLGSSGGGQTQYF
TGCGCCAGCAGCTTGGGATCTAGTGGAGGAGGACAGACCCAGTACTTC
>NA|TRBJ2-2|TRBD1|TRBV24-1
CATSDAGTGCTGELFF
TGTGCAACCAGTGACGCCGGGACAGGGTGCACCGGGGAGCTGTTTTTT
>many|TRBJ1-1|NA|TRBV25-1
CASSEQGFTEAFF
TGTGCCAGCAGTGAGCAAGGGTTTACTGAAGCTTTCTTT
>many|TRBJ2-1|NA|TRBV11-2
CASSWSRENEQFF
TGTGCCAGCAGCTGGAGTAGGGAGAATGAGCAGTTCTTC
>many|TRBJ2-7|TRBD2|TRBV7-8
CASRGTGTSAYEQYF
TGTGCCAGCAGAGGCACCGGGACTAGTGCCTACGAGCAGTACTTC
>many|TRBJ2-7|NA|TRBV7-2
CASSSSRGGFYEQYF
TGTGCCAGCAGCTCATCCAGGGGCGGTTTCTACGAGCAGTACTTC
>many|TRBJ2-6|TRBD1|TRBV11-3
CASSPTPGTGGSGANVLTF
TGTGCCAGCAGCCCAACTCCCGGGACAGGGGGCAGTGGGGCCAACGTCCTGACTTTC